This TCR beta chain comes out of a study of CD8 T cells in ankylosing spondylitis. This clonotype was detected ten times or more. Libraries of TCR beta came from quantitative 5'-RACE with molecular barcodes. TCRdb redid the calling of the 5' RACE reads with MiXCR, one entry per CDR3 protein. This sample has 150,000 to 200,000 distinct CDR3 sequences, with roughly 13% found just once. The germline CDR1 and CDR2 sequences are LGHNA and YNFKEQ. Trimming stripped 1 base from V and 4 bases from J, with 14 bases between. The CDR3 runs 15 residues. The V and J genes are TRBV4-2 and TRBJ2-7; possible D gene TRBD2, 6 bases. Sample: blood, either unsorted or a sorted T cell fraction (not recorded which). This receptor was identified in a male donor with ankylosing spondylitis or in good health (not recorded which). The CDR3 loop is CASSQAGDPWYEQYF. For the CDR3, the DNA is TGTGCCAGCAGCCAAGCGGGGGACCCCTGGTACGAGCAGTACTTC.